The 5 T cell receptor beta chains presented below share a single source sample, sequenced in a study of beta chain features in type 1 diabetes. General study results and limits: All four CD4+ subsets from Type 1 diabetes patients carried moderately but significantly shorter TCRB CDR3s.

Reverse transcription of all isolated RNA meant that expressed TCRB transcripts were sequenced. Method: immunoSEQ multiplex PCR; TCRdb's copy keeps in-frame clones and lacks some. There are more than 300,000 clones in the sample; roughly 13% occur only once, and about 0.01% lies in the top ten. These receptors lack a known antigen. Source material: naive CD4+ T cells from blood. These receptors were obtained from a woman aged 18-30 years with type 1 diabetes.

The CDR3 sequence is CAIGSANTGELFF. The CDR3 nucleotides read TGTGCCATCGGGAGCGCGAACACCGGGGAGCTGTTTTTT. The rearrangement uses TRBV10-3 and TRBJ2-2; tentatively, D is TRBD2 (5 bases). V was pared by 8 bases and J by 0 bases, with 7 bases between. CDR3 length: 13 amino acids. CDR1 ENHRY and CDR2 SYGVKD come from the germline V gene.

This clone turned up a few times. V is TRBV12-5 and J is TRBJ1-4; D possibly corresponds to TRBD1 (6 bases). In germline, CDR1 is LGHNT, CDR2 FRNRAP. The CDR3 covers 15 residues. Trimming left V 6 bases short and J 0 bases short, with 11 bases between. CDR3 nucleotides: TGTGCTAGTGGGACACGGACAGCAACTAATGAAAAACTGTTTTTT. It translates to CASGTRTATNEKLFF.

The chain combines TRBV9 with TRBJ2-7, with D unresolved. The CDR3 length is 14 residues. In germline, CDR1 is SGDLS, CDR2 YYNGEE. V lost 0 bases to trimming and J lost 7 bases, with 14 bases between them. The CDR3 coding sequence is TGTGCCAGCAGCGTAGCTTTACAAATGGAGGAGCAGTACTTC. This translates into CASSVALQMEEQYF.

CDR3 in DNA: TGTGCCAGTAGTCCCCTAGCGGGAGGCCACTACAATGAGCAGTTCTTC. It is translated as CASSPLAGGHYNEQFF. V is TRBV19 and J is TRBJ2-1; 11 nucleotides line up with TRBD2. This CDR3 is 16 amino acids long. Germline assignment: CDR1 LNHDA and CDR2 SQIVND (reference sequence). The junction had 6 bases not matched to a gene; V was cut back by 5 bases and J by 3 bases.

This clone was seen a few times. The chain carries TRBV30 and TRBJ2-7; 8 bases are a match to TRBD2. Germline V gives CDR1 GTSNPN, CDR2 SVGIG (reference sequence). Trimming cost V 1 base and J 5 bases; bases outside gene matches: 16. The length of the CDR3 is 17 residues. CDR3 in amino acids: CAWSAAGTSLLLNEQYF. In DNA form, the CDR3 reads TGTGCCTGGAGTGCCGCCGGGACTAGTCTTTTACTCAACGAGCAGTACTTC. The complete variable domain, with remaining parts taken from reference TRBV30 and TRBJ2-7, reads SQTIHQWPATLVQPVGSPLSLECTVEGTSNPNLYWYRQAAGRGLQLLFYSVGIGQISSEVPQNLSASRPQDRQFILSSKKLLLSDSGFYLCAWSAAGTSLLLNEQYFGPGTRLTVT.